What follows are 32 T cell receptor beta chains derived from one specimen sequenced in a study of human T cells and chemical hapten exposure. TCRdb re-called the RACE reads with MiXCR, one entry per CDR3 protein. The sample shows over 60,000 distinct CDR3 sequences, approximately 10% of them seen only once. The sample's time point: patch test 2, 6 weeks after DPC sensitization. The treatment here: therapeutic diphenylcyclopropenone sensitization with weekly scalp DPC. Specimen: whole blood, collected in connection with sensitization to the hapten diphenylcyclopropenone (DPC). These receptors all come from a woman aged 45 to 65 with alopecia areata. Some clones in this sample may be carry-over from other donors' samples.

Ten or more counts support this clonotype. The chain is built from TRBV29-1 and TRBJ2-5; TRBD2 agrees at 7 bases. V lost 6 bases and J lost 4; bases outside the gene matches: 2. Per the germline V gene, CDR1 is SQVTM and CDR2 is ANQGSEA. This CDR3 has 11 amino acids. The CDR3 spells CSVAGSETQYF. The CDR3 nucleotides are TGCAGCGTAGCGGGGTCAGAGACCCAGTACTTC.

The gene calls are TRBV12-3 or TRBV12-4 and TRBJ2-7, with unresolved D. Between the trimmed V and J ends, which lost 3 bases and 0 bases, there was a span of 3 bases. This CDR3 is built from 12 residues. In nucleotides, the CDR3 is TGTGCCAGCAGTTTTCACTCCTACGAGCAGTACTTC. This gives the protein CASSFHSYEQYF.

The rearrangement uses TRBV6-2 or TRBV6-3 and TRBJ1-2, with 7 bases that match TRBD1. The CDR3 extends over 16 amino acids. Germline CDR1 reads MNHEY; CDR2 reads SVGEGT. V shed 5 bases, J shed 4 bases, and the junction held 13 bases outside the gene matches. CDR3 DNA sequence: TGTGCCAGCAGTACAATACAACTACAGGGGAGCTATGGCTACACCTTC. Its translation: CASSTIQLQGSYGYTF.

At least ten counts were recorded for this clonotype. The rearrangement links TRBV10-2 to TRBJ1-5; 7 bases agree with TRBD1. Per the germline V gene, CDR1 is WSHSY and CDR2 is SAAADI. The CDR3 is made up of 14 amino acids. The V and J ends lost 3 bases and 6 bases, in that order; junction bases with no gene match: 5. The CDR3 nucleotides are TGCGCCAGCAGTGACCGACAGGGCGGTCAGCCCCAGCATTTT. Its protein product is CASSDRQGGQPQHF.

This clonotype was counted ten times or more. The rearrangement joins TRBV3-1 to TRBJ2-1; tentatively, D is TRBD2 (6 bases). From germline, CDR1 is LGHDT and CDR2 YNNKEL (reference sequence). CDR3 length: 16 amino acids. Trimming left V 0 bases short and J 8 bases short, with 17 bases between. The CDR3 here is CASSQDGGSRGDEQFF. In DNA form, the CDR3 reads TGTGCCAGCAGCCAAGATGGCGGTAGTCGCGGGGATGAGCAGTTCTTC.

This clonotype was observed at least ten times. This chain connects TRBV3-1 to TRBJ1-2; D not certain. This CDR3 is built from 12 residues. CDR1 is LGHDT, CDR2 YNNKEL, per germline (reference sequence). V shed 2 bases and J shed 4 bases, with 5 bases lying between them. CDR3 nucleotide sequence: TGTGCCAGCAGCCAATCCCCCTATGGCTACACCTTC. Protein product: CASSQSPYGYTF.

This clonotype was seen at least ten times. The chain recombines TRBV18 with TRBJ2-3; the D is unclear. The ends were cut back, 3 bases at V and 1 base at J, with 11 bases in the middle. This CDR3 has 15 amino acids. Germline CDR1 and CDR2: KGHSH and LQKENI. The CDR3 loop is CASSPGQTRTDTQYF. CDR3 coding DNA: TGTGCCAGCTCACCGGGTCAGACTCGCACAGATACGCAGTATTTT.

In its sample, this clonotype was seen many times. The CDR3 bases are TGCAGCGGTAGACAGGGCTCCATCGAGACCCAGTACTTC. Encoded protein: CSGRQGSIETQYF. The J gene is TRBJ2-5, the V gene TRBV29-1, with TRBD1 identical over 7 bases. Germline V gene sequence: CDR1 SQVTM, CDR2 ANQGSEA. The junction had 10 bases not matched to a gene; V was cut back by 7 bases and J by 5 bases. This CDR3 region has 13 residues. The whole variable domain, filled in from reference TRBV29-1 and TRBJ2-5, reads SAVISQKPSRDICQRGTSLTIQCQVDSQVTMMFWYRQQPGQSLTLIATANQGSEATYESGFVIDKFPISRPNLTFSTLTVSNMSPEDSSIYLCSGRQGSIETQYFGPGTRLLVL.

The genes are TRBV6-1 and TRBJ1-5; 8 bases are shared with TRBD1. The germline gives CDR1 MNHNS, CDR2 SASEGT. This CDR3 is built from 15 residues. V was clipped by 7 bases and J by 1 base; unmatched bases: 6. The DNA for the CDR3 is TGTGCCAGCACCCCAGGGGGCATAAGCAATCAGCCCCAGCATTTT. Translating it yields CASTPGGISNQPQHF.

The V and J genes are TRBV29-1 and TRBJ2-6; D might be TRBD1 (5 bases). Trimming took off 5 bases at V and 0 bases at J, with 8 bases between the two ends. The CDR3 is made up of 14 amino acids. From germline, CDR1 is SQVTM and CDR2 ANQGSEA. Here the CDR3 DNA reads TGCAGCGTTCCAGGGAACTCTGGGGCCAACGTCCTGACTTTC. Translated, it gives CSVPGNSGANVLTF.

There are many counts of this clonotype. This chain joins TRBV6-6 and TRBJ2-7, with D maybe TRBD1 (5 bases). The CDR3 extends over 11 amino acids. The V end lost 6 bases, the J end lost 6 bases, and 9 bases lay between the germline ends. Germline V lookup: CDR1 MNHNY, CDR2 SVGAGI (reference sequence). The CDR3 sequence is CASRQVAEQYF. For the CDR3, the DNA is TGTGCCAGCAGACAGGTCGCCGAGCAGTACTTC.

This chain joins TRBV5-6 and TRBJ1-1, with D perhaps TRBD1 (5 bases). The V and J ends lost 5 bases and 6 bases respectively, with 17 bases between them. The CDR3 has 14 residues. Looked up from germline, CDR1 is SGHDT and CDR2 is YYEEEE. Written as DNA, the CDR3 is TGTGCCAGCAGTTGGAGCTCAGGGTTCGCTGAAGCTTTCTTT. Its translation: CASSWSSGFAEAFF.

This clonotype was seen a handful of times. This chain uses TRBV20-1 with TRBJ1-6; maybe TRBD1 (5 bases). The CDR3 totals 15 residues. Trimming took 2 bases from V and 3 from J, leaving 11 bases between them. Per the germline V gene, CDR1 is DFQATT and CDR2 is SNEGSKA (reference sequence). DNA of the CDR3: TGCAGTGCTAGATCGACAGTGAACTATAATTCACCCCTCCACTTT. Translating gives CSARSTVNYNSPLHF.

This clonotype appeared many times. The V call is TRBV4-2, the J call TRBJ2-3, with D hard to call. This CDR3 is built from 15 residues. Deletions cut 0 bases from V and 3 bases from J, with 10 bases between. Germline CDR1 is LGHNA and CDR2 is YNFKEQ. The CDR3 here is CASSQEVGTTDTQYF. CDR3 DNA: TGTGCCAGCAGCCAAGAAGTAGGTACGACAGATACGCAGTATTTT.

This clonotype was detected many times. The chain has TRBV13 and TRBJ2-1, with D possibly TRBD2 on 6 matching bases. The CDR3 length is 18 residues. Germline V lookup: CDR1 PRHDT, CDR2 FYEKMQ (reference sequence). V was clipped by 2 bases and J by 1 base, with 18 bases between them. The DNA of the CDR3 is TGTGCCAGCAGCTTAATATTGGCGGGACCTACTTCCTACAATGAGCAGTTCTTC. It specifies CASSLILAGPTSYNEQFF.

There are many counts of this clonotype. The chain links TRBV7-2 to TRBJ1-4; 7 bases are shared with TRBD1. This CDR3 is 15 amino acids long. V shed 5 bases and J 7 bases; nucleotides not matched to a gene: 10. The germline CDR1 and CDR2 sequences are SGHTA and FQGNSA. In nucleotides, the CDR3 is TGTGCCAGCAGCCCGGAGACGACAGGGAGTGAAAAACTGTTTTTT. The encoded protein is CASSPETTGSEKLFF.

Only a few counts were recorded for this clonotype. This chain connects TRBV29-1 to TRBJ1-1, with 7 bases aligning to TRBD1. Losses at the gene ends were 6 bases for V and 2 bases for J; bases not matched to a gene: 9. The CDR3 runs to 14 residues. CDR1 is SQVTM and CDR2 is ANQGSEA in the germline V gene. The CDR3 is CSVRLTGVNTEAFF. The CDR3 DNA is TGCAGCGTCCGCTTAACAGGGGTAAACACTGAAGCTTTCTTT.

This clonotype was recorded a few times. The J gene is TRBJ2-3, the V gene TRBV15; D is unclear. This CDR3 spans 14 amino acids. Between the trimmed V and J ends, which lost 0 bases and 2 bases, there was a span of 6 bases. The V gene's germline CDR1 is LNHNV and CDR2 YYDKDF (reference sequence). The CDR3 sequence is CATSRDYYTDTQYF. In DNA form, the CDR3 reads TGTGCCACCAGCAGAGATTACTACACAGATACGCAGTATTTT.

This clonotype has at least ten counts. The chain employs TRBV20-1 and TRBJ2-1, with unresolved D. The V and J ends lost 6 bases and 5 bases respectively, with 8 bases between them. Germline V gene data show CDR1 as DFQATT and CDR2 as SNEGSKA (reference sequence). This CDR3 region has 11 residues. The CDR3 loop reads CSAPLNNEQFF. The DNA for the CDR3 is TGCAGTGCCCCCTTAAACAATGAGCAGTTCTTC.

The rearrangement joins TRBV6-4 to TRBJ1-2; 7 nucleotides align to TRBD1. Germline CDR1 and CDR2: MRHNA and SNTAGT. The length of the CDR3 is 15 residues. V trimming: 2 bases; J trimming: 0 bases; junction bases outside the gene matches: 3. CDR3 in amino acids: CASSDGTESNYGYTF. The CDR3 DNA sequence: TGTGCCAGCAGTGACGGGACAGAATCTAACTATGGCTACACCTTC.

The chain uses TRBV3-1 and TRBJ2-3; D gene ambiguous. Germline loops: CDR1 LGHDT, CDR2 YNNKEL (reference sequence). V was shortened by 1 base and J by 0 bases, with 5 bases between the two germline ends. CDR3 length equals 14 residues. CDR3 coding DNA: TGTGCCAGCAGCCAAGTCTTCAGCACAGATACGCAGTATTTT. Protein product: CASSQVFSTDTQYF.

This clonotype was counted only a few times. An end of the junction differs from the germline gene, which may be a read error. V usage is TRBV5-1 and J usage is TRBJ2-1, with D uncertain. Per the germline V gene, CDR1 is SGHRS and CDR2 is YFSETQ. The CDR3 runs 14 residues. CDR3 DNA sequence: TGCGCCAGCAGCTTGGGGGTGACGGCAAATGTGCAGTTCTTC. This translates into CASSLGVTANVQFF.

This clonotype was detected only a few times. This chain uses TRBV11-2 with TRBJ2-5; D is undetermined. Germline CDR1 SGHAT, CDR2 FQNNGV. The CDR3 runs 14 residues. V was cut by 3 bases and J by 4 bases, with 12 bases left in between. This CDR3 is CASSFGVTIETQYF. CDR3 coding DNA: TGTGCCAGCAGCTTTGGTGTGACAATAGAGACCCAGTACTTC. The full variable domain, in which reference TRBV11-2 and TRBJ2-5 provide the parts outside the CDR3, is EAGVAQSPRYKIIEKRQSVAFWCNPISGHATLYWYQQILGQGPKLLIQFQNNGVVDDSQLPKDRFSAERLKGVDSTLKIQPAKLEDSAVYLCASSFGVTIETQYFGPGTRLLVL.

This chain's CDR3 is CASSFLVTAEAFF. CDR3 coding DNA: TGTGCCAGCAGTTTTCTTGTGACAGCCGAAGCTTTCTTT. This chain links TRBV28 with TRBJ1-1; the D gene is possibly TRBD1 (5 bases). Looked up from germline, CDR1 is MDHEN and CDR2 is SYDVKM. V lost 3 bases and J lost 8, with 13 bases in between. The CDR3 is made up of 13 amino acids.

This clonotype was detected ten times or more. The chain carries TRBV7-8 and TRBJ2-3; tentatively, D is TRBD2 (5 bases). V was clipped by 1 base and J by 1 base, with 12 bases between them. The germline V gene encodes CDR1 SGHVS and CDR2 FQNEAQ. This CDR3 is built from 16 residues. CDR3 amino acids: CASSLDVGAGTDTQYF. CDR3 bases: TGTGCCAGCAGCTTAGACGTGGGAGCGGGCACAGATACGCAGTATTTT.

Ten or more counts support this clonotype. The chain is built from TRBV2 and TRBJ2-7, with a tentative D call TRBD2 (5 bases). This CDR3 is 13 amino acids long. V was trimmed by 7 bases and J by 2 bases, leaving 12 bases between them. The germline V gene has CDR1 SNHLY and CDR2 FYNNEI. DNA of the CDR3: TGTGCCAGCATTAGCGTTCGCACCTACGAGCAGTACTTC. It codes for CASISVRTYEQYF.

Many counts were recorded for this clonotype. This chain uses TRBV16 with TRBJ2-6, with a possible D match to TRBD1 (5 bases). The germline V gene has CDR1 KGHSY and CDR2 FQNENV. Trimming cost V 4 bases and J 0 bases, with 10 bases left between them. The CDR3 is 16 amino acids. Written as DNA, the CDR3 is TGTGCCAGCAGCCCCAGGGTAACCTCTGGGGCCAACGTCCTGACTTTC. It yields the protein CASSPRVTSGANVLTF.

This clonotype appeared many times. The V and J genes are TRBV19 and TRBJ1-1; TRBD1 aligns across 9 bases. V dropped 7 bases and J dropped 0; count of bases not matched to a gene: 15. Germline-derived CDR1 and CDR2 are LNHDA and SQIVND (reference sequence). This CDR3 contains 18 residues. The CDR3 loop is CASTGGAYRGPLNTEAFF. The DNA for the CDR3 is TGTGCCAGTACCGGTGGTGCTTACAGGGGGCCATTGAACACTGAAGCTTTCTTT.

This clonotype was seen many times. The J gene is TRBJ2-1, the V gene TRBV24-1, with a weak D call TRBD1 (6 bases). Germline lookup yields CDR1 KGHDR and CDR2 SFDVKD. Trimming pared 2 bases from V and 3 bases from J, leaving 13 bases between. The CDR3 has 16 residues. This chain's CDR3 is CATSDSRRQDYNEQFF. CDR3 DNA sequence: TGTGCCACCAGTGATTCCAGACGACAGGACTACAATGAGCAGTTCTTC.

This chain connects TRBV6-1 to TRBJ1-1; unclear D gene. The germline V and J ends were trimmed by 7 bases and 14 bases, with 17 bases remaining between them. The CDR3 is 11 amino acids. Germline V gene sequence: CDR1 MNHNS, CDR2 SASEGT. This CDR3 reads CASMEIRLAFF. The CDR3 DNA is TGTGCCAGCATGGAAATTAGACTAGCGTTCTTT.

This clonotype appeared many times. The chain recombines TRBV3-1 with TRBJ2-2; D may correspond to TRBD1 or TRBD2 (5 bases each). CDR3 length: 16 residues. V was trimmed by 4 bases and J by 1 base, leaving 13 bases between them. Germline V gene data show CDR1 as LGHDT and CDR2 as YNNKEL (reference sequence). The CDR3 spells CASSPMGTGNTGELFF. The CDR3 DNA follows: TGTGCCAGCAGCCCGATGGGGACGGGGAACACCGGGGAGCTGTTTTTT.

V gene TRBV6-1 combines with J gene TRBJ2-7; a possible D gene is TRBD2 (7 bases). Trimming removed 7 bases from V and 3 bases from J, with 10 bases in between. Germline V gene lookup returns CDR1 MNHNS and CDR2 SASEGT. CDR3 length equals 12 residues. For the CDR3, the DNA is TGTGCCAGCATAGGGGGGGTCTACGAGCAGTACTTC. Encoded protein: CASIGGVYEQYF.